The 14 T cell receptor beta chains below come from one sample, sequenced in a study of tumor-infiltrating lymphocytes in oesophageal squamous cell carcinoma (dated by TCRdb to 2016 to 2017). The library relied on PCR. These reads were obtained on an Illumina HiSeq 2000. The public reads were run again by TCRdb, first through fastp at Q25 and then through MiXCR, and only productive beta chains were kept. Every CDR3 protein is listed once, alongside the most common genes and DNA of its rows. The sample table holds about 6,600 distinct CDR3 sequences, of which around a sixth were seen once. 13% of the sample is held by the ten biggest clonotypes. Sequences were obtained from blood. The receptors come from a male donor with esophageal squamous cell carcinoma.

This clonotype was counted between two and nine times. One end of the junction is discordant with germline, which a read error may explain. The chain couples TRBV19 to TRBJ2-7; no definite D call. The better agreement between TRBJ2-5 and the DNA end casts doubt on the J call. The CDR3 loop spans 13 amino acids. CDR1 is LNHDA and CDR2 is SQIVND in the germline V gene (reference sequence). The CDR3 nucleotides read TGTGCCGGTAGTGGGGTGGAGCTGGAGACCCAGTACTTC. Encoded protein: CAGSGVELETQYF.

This clonotype is classed as medium-sized. The J gene is TRBJ1-1, the V gene TRBV25-1; D is perhaps TRBD1 (5 bases). Trimming took off 7 bases at V and 3 bases at J, with 12 bases between the two ends. The CDR3 is 13 residues long. Germline V lookup: CDR1 MGHDK, CDR2 SYGVNS. CDR3 bases: TGTGCCAGCAAGACGTGGGGCTACACTGAAGCTTTCTTT. Translation: CASKTWGYTEAFF.

This clonotype came up a few times. The chain has TRBV19 and TRBJ1-5; D call uncertain. There are 12 residues in the CDR3. V lost 0 bases to trimming and J lost 9 bases, with 6 bases between them. The germline CDR1 and CDR2 sequences are LNHDA and SQIVND (reference sequence). CDR3 coding DNA: TGTGCCAGTAGTATAGACGGGTTGCCCCAGCATTTT. It is translated as CASSIDGLPQHF.

This clonotype was counted only a few times. V gene TRBV6-2 or TRBV6-3 combines with J gene TRBJ2-7; TRBD2 matches at 9 bases. V lost 2 bases and J lost 7; bases outside the gene matches: 9. The CDR3 is made up of 15 amino acids. CDR1 is MNHEY, CDR2 SVGEGT, per germline. CDR3 DNA sequence: TGTGCCAGCAGTTACCGCGGGGGGGCTTACAATGAGCAGTACTTC. It specifies CASSYRGGAYNEQYF.

This clonotype was counted at least ten times. CDR3 residues: CASSLGQVFKETQYF. CDR3 nucleotide sequence: TGTGCCAGCAGCCTAGGACAGGTTTTCAAAGAGACCCAGTACTTC. V and J are TRBV6-1 and TRBJ2-5; 7 bases agree with TRBD1. Germline CDR1 reads MNHNS; CDR2 reads SASEGT. The CDR3 length is 15 residues. V shed 6 bases and J 3 bases; nucleotides not matched to a gene: 10.

The gene calls are TRBV19 and TRBJ2-4; 9 bases fit TRBD1. CDR1 and CDR2 (germline): LNHDA, SQIVND (reference sequence). Trimming removed 3 bases from V and 13 bases from J; junction bases left unmatched: 19. The CDR3 contains 17 residues. This chain's CDR3 is CASSIRPTGQGFLQQYF. DNA for the CDR3: TGTGCCAGTAGTATTCGTCCAACGGGACAGGGTTTCCTCCAGCAGTACTTC.

The table lists this clonotype with many counts. The rearrangement uses TRBV2 and TRBJ2-6; TRBD2 is a possible D gene (6 bases). From germline, CDR1 is SNHLY and CDR2 FYNNEI. The CDR3 is made up of 16 amino acids. With 6 bases removed from V and 3 bases from J, the gap between germline ends came to 15 bases. The CDR3 spells CASSWTGTRGANVLTF. The CDR3 coding sequence is TGTGCCAGCAGCTGGACCGGGACTCGTGGGGCCAACGTCCTGACTTTC. The full variable domain, its missing parts supplied by reference TRBV2 and TRBJ2-6, is EPEVTQTPSHQVTQMGQEVILRCVPISNHLYFYWYRQILGQKVEFLVSFYNNEISEKSEIFDDQFSVERPDGSNFTLKIRSTKLEDSAMYFCASSWTGTRGANVLTFGAGSRLTVL.

In this sample, this clonotype turned up a few times. The V gene is TRBV7-6, the J gene TRBJ2-6; D is unresolved. The V end lost 5 bases, the J end lost 18 bases, and 5 bases lay between the germline ends. The CDR3 spans 8 residues. Germline V gene lookup returns CDR1 SGHVS and CDR2 FNYEAQ. This CDR3 is CASSTGTF. In DNA form, the CDR3 reads TGTGCCAGCAGCACCGGGACTTTC.

This clonotype was counted at least ten times. The rearrangement links TRBV11-2 to TRBJ2-1; a weak D match, TRBD1 (6 bases). The end of the DNA aligns better with TRBJ2-7, so the J call may be wrong. The CDR3 consists of 15 residues. The germline V gene has CDR1 SGHAT and CDR2 FQNNGV. The CDR3 region has the DNA TGTGCCAGCAGATCTGGACAGTTCTCCTACAATGAGCAGTACTTC. Translated: CASRSGQFSYNEQYF.

Note on this clonotype: One base away lies a much larger clone, so this may be a sequencing read error. V is TRBV4-1 and J is TRBJ2-7, with D perhaps TRBD1 (6 bases). CDR3 length: 16 residues. Germline values: CDR1 MGHRA, CDR2 YSYEKL. In DNA form, the CDR3 reads TGCGCCAGCGGCAGGCCGCCTTGGACAGATAATTCACCCCTCCACTTC. It codes for CASGRPPWTDNSPLHF.

This clonotype was picked up many times. The chain joins TRBV6-1 to TRBJ2-7; D could derive from TRBD1 or TRBD2 (5 bases each). Between the trimmed V and J ends, which lost 6 bases and 0 bases, there was a span of 18 bases. This CDR3 has 16 residues. Looked up from germline, CDR1 is MNHNS and CDR2 is SASEGT. The CDR3 region is CASSSLVGTSSYEQYF. In DNA, the CDR3 is TGTGCCAGCAGCTCCCTGGTAGGGACGAGCTCCTACGAGCAGTACTTC.

This clonotype rates as medium-sized (0.01 to 0.1%). The CDR3 coding sequence is TGTGCCAGCAGCTGGGGCGACTACGAGCAGTACTTC. Its protein is CASSWGDYEQYF. This sequence joins TRBV7-9 and TRBJ2-7, with D tentatively TRBD1 (5 bases). The CDR3 spans 12 residues. Germline V gene sequence: CDR1 SEHNR, CDR2 FQNEAQ (reference sequence). Deletions cut 4 bases from V and 3 bases from J, with 7 bases between.

Remarks on this clonotype: The final CDR3 position lacks the conserved phenylalanine or tryptophan, pointing to a likely read error. No DNA is shown, since the ends of the CDR3 on it are uncertain; the CDR3 is the one TCRdb lists. This chain connects TRBV7-6 to TRBJ1-1; TRBD1, as called in the table, went unchecked against the DNA. The CDR3 contains 17 residues when both ends are counted. Germline loops: CDR1 SGHVS, CDR2 FNYEAQ. The CDR3 reads CASSLFQGVPTSSTSGQ.

Details on this clonotype: A single base separates this from a much larger clone, so it may be a read error. The rearrangement links TRBV5-5 to TRBJ2-7, with D unresolved. The CDR3 extends over 13 amino acids. Germline V gene lookup returns CDR1 SGHKS and CDR2 YYEKEE (reference sequence). CDR3 nucleotides: TGTGACAGCAGCTTGGGTCAGACATACGAGCAGTACTTC. Protein product: CDSSLGQTYEQYF.